This T cell receptor (beta chain) originates from a study of tissue T cells after allogeneic stem cell transplantation. Study-wide findings and caveats: Few T cell clones were shared across patients, but motif clusters showed tissue-specific shared signatures.

CDR1 and CDR2 from the germline V gene are KGHPV and FQNQEV (reference sequence). This CDR3 comprises 14 residues. V was shortened by 2 bases and J by 7 bases, with 15 bases between the two germline ends. Specified time point: mouse harvest day 14 after allogeneic transplant. Tail vein injection delivered 10^7 T-cell-depleted bone marrow cells and 10^6 splenic CD5+ T cells. This mouse GVHD model was MHC-mismatched B6 to BALB/c, profiled day 7 or 14. Sequencing used immunoSEQ multiplex PCR; TCRdb keeps in-frame clones, though not all of them. The table records 5,800 or so clones, around 45% of them present only once. Concerning this clone itself: The antigen is unknown. Gene names are mouse gene names. The missing CDR3 end, 1 residue past where the read stops, is filled in from the germline J gene. This CDR3 is also generated by other DNA sequences in the sample.

V is TRBV26 and J is TRBJ2-7; a possible D gene is TRBD2 (7 bases). The sequenced material came from gut tissue. The TCR was taken from a female BALB/c mouse given C57BL/6 T cells with graft-versus-host disease after an allogeneic hematopoietic cell transplant. CDR3 loop: CASSLGVGGREQYF. Incomplete CDR3 DNA: TGTGCCAGCAGTCTGGGGGTGGGGGGCCGCGAACAGTAC.